This TCR beta chain derives from a study of T cells after yellow fever vaccination. Study-wide results and limits: Repertoires sorted by FACS could include abundant clonotypes that are contaminants from the bulk population. Secondary responses were weaker yet peaked faster, day 5 versus 15.

This clonotype was recorded at least ten times. Its target is not known. V lost 2 bases to trimming and J lost 1 base, with 13 bases between them. The CDR3 is 16 residues long. Synthesis of TCR cDNA relied on 5'RACE template switching, which attached a universal primer site and UMIs. TCRdb re-called the 5' RACE reads through MiXCR, storing one row per CDR3 protein. The table includes about 260,000 distinct CDR3 sequences, about 5% detected once. The sequenced sample was CD4+ T cells sorted from PBMCs, obtained on the day of the yellow fever booster vaccination. The receptor's source is a man younger than 35 who received the YFV17D yellow fever vaccine. This rearrangement joins TRBV12-3 or TRBV12-4 to TRBJ2-3, with D perhaps being TRBD1 or TRBD2 (6 bases each). This CDR3 reads CASSLRTGAGTDTQYF. The CDR3 bases are TGTGCCAGCAGTTTAAGGACGGGGGCCGGCACAGATACGCAGTATTTT.